This entry lists 14 T cell receptor beta chains sequenced from one sample in a study of T cells in localized non-small cell lung cancer. Libraries were prepared by immunoSEQ multiplex PCR; TCRdb keeps only in-frame clonotypes and omits some of them. The repertoire holds 86,000 or so clones, with approximately 84% as singletons. The sample here was peripheral blood, taken before any cancer treatment. These TCRs come from a man aged 35 to 69 with stage I lung adenocarcinoma.

In its sample, this clone was seen a few times. The V call is TRBV7-9, the J call TRBJ2-5, with TRBD1 matching 8 bases. Germline V lookup: CDR1 SEHNR, CDR2 FQNEAQ (reference sequence). The CDR3 length is 14 residues. The trim removed 4 bases at V and 5 bases at J, leaving 6 bases unmatched. Here the CDR3 DNA reads TGTGCCAGCAGCTCCGCAGGGGGCTTGGAGACCCAGTACTTC. Its translation is CASSSAGGLETQYF. Full variable domain (outside the CDR3, taken from reference TRBV7-9 and TRBJ2-5): DTGVSQNPRHKITKRGQNVTFRCDPISEHNRLYWYRQTLGQGPEFLTYFQNEAQLEKSRLLSDRFSAERPKGSFSTLEIQRTEQGDSAMYLCASSSAGGLETQYFGPGTRLLVL.

This sequence joins TRBV7-9 and TRBJ2-2, with D possibly being TRBD1 (6 bases). The CDR3 contains 17 residues. Germline CDR1 SEHNR, CDR2 FQNEAQ (reference sequence). The V gene lost 2 bases and the J gene lost 0 bases, with 13 bases spanning the gap. The CDR3 loop is CASSLSAGTPNTGELFF. CDR3 sequence (DNA): TGTGCCAGCAGCTTATCTGCCGGGACACCGAACACCGGGGAGCTGTTTTTT. Full variable domain (remainder filled in from reference TRBV7-9 and TRBJ2-2): DTGVSQNPRHKITKRGQNVTFRCDPISEHNRLYWYRQTLGQGPEFLTYFQNEAQLEKSRLLSDRFSAERPKGSFSTLEIQRTEQGDSAMYLCASSLSAGTPNTGELFFGEGSRLTVL.

In its sample, this clone was seen a few times. The genes are TRBV5-4 and TRBJ1-5; D is undetermined. The CDR3 length is 13 residues. CDR1 is SGHNT, CDR2 YYREEE, per germline (reference sequence). The germline V and J ends were trimmed by 0 bases and 4 bases, with 5 bases remaining between them. The CDR3 reads CASSLERNQPQHF. CDR3 nucleotides: TGTGCCAGCAGCTTGGAGCGTAATCAGCCCCAGCATTTT. Looking up the rest from reference TRBV5-4 and TRBJ1-5 gives the full variable domain: ETGVTQSPTHLIKTRGQQVTLRCSSQSGHNTVSWYQQALGQGPQFIFQYYREEENGRGNFPPRFSGLQFPNYSSELNVNALELDDSALYLCASSLERNQPQHFGDGTRLSIL.

V and J are TRBV21-1 and TRBJ1-5. TRBV21-1 corresponds to a pseudogene. The CDR3 length is 15 residues. CDR3 sequence reads: CASSKELGMTQPQHF. The CDR3 region has the DNA TGTGCCAGCAGCAAAGAACTGGGGATGACTCAGCCCCAGCATTTT.

V gene TRBV6-6 combines with J gene TRBJ1-5, with D possibly being TRBD1 (6 bases). CDR3 length: 15 residues. Germline-derived CDR1 and CDR2 are MNHNY and SVGAGI (reference sequence). The V end was cut by 2 bases, the J end by 4 bases, with 12 bases between. DNA for the CDR3: TGTGCCAGCAGTTACCAGGGGCAGGGAAATCAGCCCCAGCATTTT. Protein sequence: CASSYQGQGNQPQHF.

The V and J genes are TRBV15 and TRBJ2-1, with D possibly matching TRBD2 (5 bases). This CDR3 has 14 residues. CDR1 and CDR2 (germline): LNHNV, YYDKDF (reference sequence). Trimming left V 7 bases short and J 1 base short, with 11 bases between. CDR3 region: CATNPSGSYNEQFF. The CDR3 DNA reads as TGTGCCACCAACCCGTCGGGGTCCTACAATGAGCAGTTCTTC.

This clone was seen more than once but under ten times. The J gene is TRBJ2-1, the V gene TRBV13; 9 nucleotides match TRBD1. This CDR3 is built from 11 residues. CDR1 and CDR2 (germline): PRHDT, FYEKMQ (reference sequence). The ends lost 5 bases at V and 14 bases at J; junction bases unmatched: 4. The CDR3 loop reads CASSRGQGKFF. The CDR3 bases are TGTGCCAGCAGCCGGGGACAGGGAAAGTTCTTC.

The chain joins TRBV20-1 to TRBJ2-7; 8 bases map to TRBD1. The trim removed 5 bases at V and 12 bases at J, leaving 9 bases unmatched. The CDR3 has 11 amino acids. Per germline, CDR1 DFQATT and CDR2 SNEGSKA (reference sequence). The CDR3 spells CSAWTGTLRYF. For the CDR3, the DNA is TGCAGTGCTTGGACAGGGACGTTGCGGTACTTC.

The chain employs TRBV9 and TRBJ2-7, with TRBD2 matching over 12 bases. The germline V gene has CDR1 SGDLS and CDR2 YYNGEE. V lost 3 bases to trimming and J lost 1 base; unmatched junction nucleotides: 2. The CDR3 loop spans 15 amino acids. CDR3 in DNA: TGTGCCAGCAGCGGCGGACTAGCGGGGTCCTACGAGCAGTACTTC. It is translated as CASSGGLAGSYEQYF.

This clone was picked up a small number of times. CDR3 in amino acids: CASSGADSTDTQYF. The CDR3 DNA is TGTGCCAGCAGTGGGGCAGACAGCACAGATACGCAGTATTTT. J is TRBJ2-3 and V is TRBV28, with D maybe TRBD1 (5 bases). With 5 bases removed from V and 0 bases from J, the gap between germline ends came to 9 bases. This CDR3 has 14 amino acids. The germline V gene has CDR1 MDHEN and CDR2 SYDVKM.

The chain uses TRBV6-5 and TRBJ2-7; D uncertain. The germline CDR1 and CDR2 sequences are MNHEY and SVGAGI. The CDR3 runs to 15 residues. Trimming pared 7 bases from V and 0 bases from J, leaving 16 bases between. CDR3 DNA: TGTGCCAGCACCCCCGCCCGGGCGAGCTCCTACGAGCAGTACTTC. Residues: CASTPARASSYEQYF.

V is TRBV7-9 and J is TRBJ1-5; D not resolved. The V gene's germline CDR1 is SEHNR and CDR2 FQNEAQ (reference sequence). The V end lost 1 base, the J end lost 3 bases, and 10 bases lay between the germline ends. The CDR3 extends over 15 amino acids. CDR3 sequence: CASSLGDIANQPQHF. CDR3 DNA: TGTGCCAGCAGCTTAGGAGACATCGCCAATCAGCCCCAGCATTTT. Based on the CDR3 plus reference TRBV7-9 and TRBJ1-5, the full variable domain is DTGVSQNPRHKITKRGQNVTFRCDPISEHNRLYWYRQTLGQGPEFLTYFQNEAQLEKSRLLSDRFSAERPKGSFSTLEIQRTEQGDSAMYLCASSLGDIANQPQHFGDGTRLSIL.

The genes are TRBV6-5 and TRBJ2-2; tentatively, D is TRBD1 (5 bases). CDR3 length equals 15 residues. V dropped 6 bases and J dropped 5 bases, with 16 bases sitting between them. Germline V lookup: CDR1 MNHEY, CDR2 SVGAGI. The CDR3 loop reads CASRRTSRSTGELFF. As DNA, the CDR3 is TGTGCCAGCAGGCGGACAAGCCGAAGTACCGGGGAGCTGTTTTTT.

This chain uses TRBV5-8 with TRBJ2-7, with a weak D call TRBD2 (5 bases). There are 14 residues in the CDR3. V gave up 4 bases and J gave up 4 bases, with 15 bases separating them. Germline loops: CDR1 SGHTS, CDR2 YDEGEE. The CDR3 spells CASSRDTTGYEQYF. CDR3 in DNA: TGTGCCAGCAGCCGCGACACGACGGGGTACGAGCAGTACTTC. The variable domain in full, with the rest retrieved from reference TRBV5-8 and TRBJ2-7, is EAGVTQSPTHLIKTRGQQATLRCSPISGHTSVYWYQQALGLGLQFLLWYDEGEERNRGNFPPRFSGRQFPNYSSELNVNALELEDSALYLCASSRDTTGYEQYFGPGTRLTVT.